This TCR beta chain was identified in a study of T cells in Graves' hyperthyroidism and ophthalmopathy. The overall study: Blood was drawn when the patient was first diagnosed and still untreated.

Amplified TCR beta CDR3 regions came from RNA transcripts. When the TCR CDR3 underwent first-round RT-PCR, the HTBI primer set was used. TCRdb ran MiXCR on the multiplex PCR reads and lists one entry per CDR3 protein. This sample carries fewer than 400,000 distinct CDR3 sequences, 20% to 25% of them seen once, and the ten largest clones take roughly 80%. The V end lost 6 bases, the J end lost 2 bases, and 8 bases lay between the germline ends. The CDR3 length is 14 residues. The germline gives CDR1 SNHLY, CDR2 FYNNEI. The authors deemed Graves' hyperthyroidism stable absent ophthalmopathy progression within 18 months.

The clonotype comes from a man in his fifties with Graves' hyperthyroidism. The specimen sequenced was blood. This chain uses TRBV2 with TRBJ2-6; the D call may be TRBD1 or TRBD2 (5 bases each). The CDR3, as DNA: TGTGCCAGCAGGGTGGGACCTGGGGCCAACGTCCTGACTTTC. Protein sequence: CASRVGPGANVLTF.